What follows describes a single T cell receptor beta chain. Its antigen is currently unknown. This record comes from a study of post-analysis software for immune sequencing data. The CDR3 contains 15 residues. The germline V gene has CDR1 MNHEY and CDR2 SVGEGT. V was shortened by 6 bases and J by 1 base, with 13 bases between the two germline ends. Study-wide findings and caveats: Controls had lower frequencies than patients of about 5 TRBV segments, which included TRBV5-6, TRBV5-1 and TRBV20-1. The F measure placed samples prepared in the same batch into strongly shared clusters.

Tagging with unique molecular identifiers was a feature of the TCR beta cDNA libraries. Input amounts of about 0.85 to 10 million T cells were used. These gave roughly 0.5 million cDNA molecules, so each molecule approximated one T cell. TCRdb reprocessed the PCR reads via MiXCR and lists one record per CDR3 protein. This table holds roughly 700,000 distinct CDR3 sequences, about 32% found once. The sequenced material came from blood. This TCR was recovered from a girl aged 5-17 years with multiple sclerosis. The V and J genes are TRBV6-2 or TRBV6-3 and TRBJ2-4; no definite D call. The CDR3 nucleotides are TGTGCCAGCAGCCTGAACACTGAGGCCAAAAACATTCAGTACTTC. Protein product: CASSLNTEAKNIQYF.